The clone carrying this TCR beta chain came up many times. Its antigen is undetermined. The germline V gene encodes CDR1 SGHNT and CDR2 YYREEE (reference sequence). This CDR3 spans 14 amino acids. The V and J ends lost 0 bases and 4 bases, in that order; junction bases with no gene match: 4. The PCR made use of 60 Vbeta and 13 Jbeta primers. The repertoire was sequenced with immunoSEQ multiplex PCR; TCRdb's copy has only in-frame clones and lacks some. The data show around 100,000 clones, with around 80% seen just once and approximately 5.3% held by the top ten. The data stem from a study of cytomegalovirus exposure and HLA in healthy donors. Healthy bone marrow donors made up the donors. Whole-study results and caveats: Sequencing depth across donors, presence/absence analyses assumed, was roughly uniform. According to a later analysis, most TCR beta chains associated with CMV appeared HLA-restricted.

The source material was PBMCs. This TCR derives from a female donor in good health and CMV-seropositive. The chain uses TRBV5-4 and TRBJ2-7; 7 bases align to TRBD2. CDR3 region: CASSLGGGGYEQYF. Written as DNA, the CDR3 is TGTGCCAGCAGCTTGGGCGGGGGTGGTTACGAGCAGTACTTC.